This T cell receptor beta chain appears in the sequencing data of a study of cytomegalovirus exposure and HLA in healthy donors. Points on this clone: Its target is not known.

Vbeta (60) and Jbeta (13) primers were used in the PCR. This table comes from immunoSEQ multiplex PCR, and its TCRdb copy is limited to in-frame clones, with some not included. The sample includes roughly 100,000 clones, 65% to 85% of them seen just once. Study-wide findings and caveats: A later analysis linked a missense variant in DCLRE1C to the trimming of TCR beta V and J genes. The likely origin of a cluster of highly shared sequence variants was a sequencing artifact.

Germline V gene data show CDR1 as SSHAT and CDR2 as FNYEAQ (reference sequence). V lost 5 bases and J lost 8, with 18 bases in between. This CDR3 comprises 14 residues. The sequenced material came from PBMCs. The J gene is TRBJ2-5, the V gene TRBV7-7; the D gene is possibly TRBD2 (7 bases). The sequence was obtained from a male donor in good health and CMV-seropositive. The CDR3 here is CASSHRGGGNTQYF. Written as DNA, the CDR3 is TGTGCCAGCAGCCACAGAGGGGGGGGGAATACCCAGTACTTC.